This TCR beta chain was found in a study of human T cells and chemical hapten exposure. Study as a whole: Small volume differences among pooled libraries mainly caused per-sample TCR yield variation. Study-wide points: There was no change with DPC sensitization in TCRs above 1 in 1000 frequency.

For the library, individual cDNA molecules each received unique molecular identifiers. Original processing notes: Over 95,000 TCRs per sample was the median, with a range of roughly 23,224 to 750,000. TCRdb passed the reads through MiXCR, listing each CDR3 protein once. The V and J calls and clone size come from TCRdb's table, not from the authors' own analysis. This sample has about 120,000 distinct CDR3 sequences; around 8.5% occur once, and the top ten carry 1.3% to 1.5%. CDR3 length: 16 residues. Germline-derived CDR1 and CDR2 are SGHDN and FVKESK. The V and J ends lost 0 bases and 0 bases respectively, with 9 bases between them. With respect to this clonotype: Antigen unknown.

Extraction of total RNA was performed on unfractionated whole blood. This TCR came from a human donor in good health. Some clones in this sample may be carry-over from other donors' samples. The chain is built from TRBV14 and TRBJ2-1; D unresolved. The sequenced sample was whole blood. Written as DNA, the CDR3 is TGTGCCAGCAGCCAAGATCCGGGTGACTCCTACAATGAGCAGTTCTTC. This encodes CASSQDPGDSYNEQFF.